This record looks at one T cell receptor (beta chain) sequence and its context. Its antigen is unknown. These data come from a study of T cell responses to AZD1222 COVID-19 vaccine. Repertoires were generated with immunoSEQ multiplex PCR, while TCRdb's copy carries only in-frame clones and drops some. Here the sample spans roughly 93,000 clones, roughly 88% being singletons. The germline gives CDR1 MNHEY, CDR2 SVGAGI. The CDR3 totals 15 residues. Deletions cut 6 bases from V and 0 bases from J, with 13 bases between. Whole-study results and caveats: Compared with day 0, the breadth and depth of the Spike-specific TCR repertoire rose significantly after two doses of AZD1222. Among vaccine-associated CD4 TCRs, coverage spanned spike, with dominance at 160-218 and 743-854. It should be noted that donors were predominantly white British and more often female, and clonal diversity was possibly underestimated. There were repertoire samples only from the period after the peak T cell response.

The chain is built from TRBV6-5 and TRBJ2-3; possible D gene TRBD1, 6 bases. The receptor's source is an adult in good health. This specimen consisted of peripheral blood, obtained on day 0 of AZD1222 vaccination. The CDR3 spells CASRDHRASTDTQYF. The CDR3 region has the DNA TGTGCCAGCAGGGACCACAGGGCTAGCACAGATACGCAGTATTTT.